The 4 T cell receptor beta chains presented below share a single source sample, sequenced in a study of response to subunit inactivated influenza vaccine. Each CDR3 protein gets one entry after TCRdb re-called the RT-PCR reads with MiXCR. The profile shows 200,000 to 250,000 distinct CDR3 sequences, more than 10% of them singletons. The sequenced sample was non-naive T cells sorted from PBMCs, obtained about 14 days before vaccination. These receptors came from a man aged 50-59 years who received an inactivated influenza vaccine.

This clonotype was detected a few times. The V gene is TRBV20-1, the J gene TRBJ2-3; possibly TRBD2 for D (5 bases). V shed 3 bases and J shed 0 bases, with 16 bases lying between them. Germline assignment: CDR1 DFQATT and CDR2 SNEGSKA (reference sequence). The CDR3 is 16 amino acids. The CDR3 nucleotides are TGCAGTGCTAGTTCCGTAGCGTATTCTAGCACAGATACGCAGTATTTT. Its protein is CSASSVAYSSTDTQYF.

This clonotype was counted a single time. This is likely a read error, given that the CDR3 carries no conserved phenylalanine or tryptophan at its end. V and J are TRBV2 and TRBJ2-7, with 10 bases aligning to TRBD1. The J segment lost 4 bases and the V segment lost 5 bases, leaving 8 bases of the junction unmatched. This CDR3 is 15 amino acids long. The germline V gene has CDR1 SNHLY and CDR2 FYNNEI. Written as DNA, the CDR3 is TGTGCCAGCAGTCCCCAGGGACAGGGGACATACGAGCAGTACTAC. Translation: CASSPQGQGTYEQYY.

This clonotype was seen many times. The genes are TRBV20-1 and TRBJ2-5; tentative D call: TRBD1 (5 bases). The CDR3 totals 14 residues. V lost 4 bases and J 3 bases, leaving 15 bases between the germline ends. Per the germline V gene, CDR1 is DFQATT and CDR2 is SNEGSKA (reference sequence). The CDR3 protein is CSATVQGAKETQYF. The CDR3 DNA sequence: TGCAGTGCTACCGTACAAGGGGCCAAAGAGACCCAGTACTTC.

DNA for the CDR3: TGTGCCAGCAGTGTAGACAGAGCTAGCACAGATACGCAGTATTTT. It specifies CASSVDRASTDTQYF. The J gene is TRBJ2-3, the V gene TRBV6-4, with a possible D match to TRBD1 (5 bases). Trimming removed 4 bases at V and 0 bases at J, with 11 bases between. This CDR3 contains 15 residues. Germline CDR1 reads MRHNA; CDR2 reads SNTAGT.